These 27 T cell receptor beta chains came from one sample sequenced in a study of T cell repertoires in cytomegalovirus infection. One entry per CDR3 protein, called by TCRdb with MiXCR from the reads. Among 300,000 or so distinct CDR3 sequences listed, approximately 10% were seen once. Sequenced sample: PBMCs. The receptors come from a human donor in good health (CMV status not recorded). Some clones in this sample may be carry-over from other donors' samples.

This rearrangement joins TRBV20-1 to TRBJ2-2; the D gene could be TRBD1 or TRBD2 (6 bases each). V lost 1 base and J lost 0, with 12 bases in between. The CDR3 totals 16 residues. Germline values: CDR1 DFQATT, CDR2 SNEGSKA (reference sequence). CDR3 amino acids: CSARATGAANTGELFF. CDR3 DNA: TGCAGTGCTAGAGCGACGGGGGCCGCGAACACCGGGGAGCTGTTTTTT.

Turning to this clonotype: A single base separates this from a much larger clone, so it may be a read error. V is TRBV29-1 and J is TRBJ2-7; D is possibly TRBD1 (6 bases). The CDR3 is 14 amino acids. The germline CDR1 and CDR2 sequences are SQVTM and ANQGSEA. The DNA of the CDR3 is TGCAGCGTTGCCCGGGACATGGATTCCTACAAGCAGTACTTC. The encoded protein is CSVARDMDSYKQYF.

This clonotype was counted between two and nine times. The V gene is TRBV23-1, the J gene TRBJ1-5; 8 nucleotides match TRBD1. TRBV23-1 is labeled an ORF, and its function is uncertain. Trimming removed 7 bases from V and 5 bases from J; junction bases left unmatched: 10. The length of the CDR3 is 15 residues. The CDR3 region has the DNA TGCGCCAGCAACTCCCGGACAGGGACTCATCAGCCCCAGCATTTT. It translates to CASNSRTGTHQPQHF.

The rearrangement links TRBV20-1 to TRBJ1-2; D uncertain. The CDR3 loop spans 12 amino acids. From germline, CDR1 is DFQATT and CDR2 SNEGSKA (reference sequence). The V end lost 3 bases, the J end lost 7 bases, and 12 bases lay between the germline ends. In nucleotides, the CDR3 is TGCAGTGCTAGCCTGAGAGCCTGTGGCTACACCTTC. Translating gives CSASLRACGYTF.

Written as DNA, the CDR3 is TGCAGTGCTAGACCCCCCGGACAGCGCACAGATACGCAGTATTTT. It yields the protein CSARPPGQRTDTQYF. This chain joins TRBV20-1 and TRBJ2-3; maybe TRBD1 (6 bases). Deletions cut 2 bases from V and 1 base from J, with 13 bases between. Germline V gene data show CDR1 as DFQATT and CDR2 as SNEGSKA (reference sequence). CDR3 size: 15 residues.

The chain recombines TRBV28 with TRBJ2-7; 9 bases are shared with TRBD2. The CDR3 has 15 residues. Germline CDR1 reads MDHEN; CDR2 reads SYDVKM. J lost 0 bases, V lost 5 bases, and 5 bases had no gene match. CDR3: CASSPGLASSYEQYV. The CDR3 DNA is TGTGCCAGCAGTCCAGGACTAGCGAGCTCCTACGAGCAGTACGTC.

This clonotype was picked up many times. The V and J genes are TRBV10-3 and TRBJ1-2; 8 bases map to TRBD1. The CDR3 is 15 amino acids. CDR1 ENHRY and CDR2 SYGVKD come from the germline V gene. The J segment lost 1 base and the V segment lost 10 bases, leaving 11 bases of the junction unmatched. The CDR3 is CASEPQGAHNYGYTF. The CDR3 DNA follows: TGTGCCAGCGAGCCTCAGGGGGCTCATAACTATGGCTACACCTTC.

This clonotype showed up many times. This chain uses TRBV7-9 with TRBJ1-6, with D possibly TRBD1 on 6 matching bases. Trimming left V 4 bases short and J 7 bases short, with 11 bases between. The germline CDR1 and CDR2 sequences are SEHNR and FQNEAQ (reference sequence). The CDR3 runs 14 residues. The CDR3 DNA reads as TGTGCCAGCAGCTCAGGGGACGGGAATTCACCCCTCCACTTT. Protein: CASSSGDGNSPLHF.

There are a few counts of this clonotype. The CDR3 protein is CSARDWGVSYNEQFF. In DNA, the CDR3 is TGCAGTGCTAGAGATTGGGGGGTCAGCTACAATGAGCAGTTCTTC. V usage is TRBV20-1 and J usage is TRBJ2-1; D perhaps matches TRBD2 (6 bases). CDR1 is DFQATT, CDR2 SNEGSKA, per germline (reference sequence). The CDR3 is 15 amino acids. Trimming removed 0 bases at V and 3 bases at J, with 12 bases between.

This clonotype was seen at least ten times. The chain employs TRBV12-3 or TRBV12-4 and TRBJ2-1, with 8 nucleotides matching TRBD2. The CDR3 runs 14 residues. V trimming: 10 bases; J trimming: 5 bases; junction bases outside the gene matches: 10. This CDR3 is CAILRGGLDNEQFF. The CDR3 bases are TGTGCCATCCTCCGGGGGGGCCTGGACAATGAGCAGTTCTTC.

V gene TRBV29-1 combines with J gene TRBJ1-2; the D gene is possibly TRBD1 (5 bases). CDR1 and CDR2 (germline): SQVTM, ANQGSEA. CDR3 length equals 12 residues. The ends were cut back, 7 bases at V and 4 bases at J, with 13 bases in the middle. This chain's CDR3 is CSALDKFYGYTF. The CDR3 DNA reads as TGCAGCGCCCTGGACAAGTTCTATGGCTACACCTTC. The full variable domain, its missing parts supplied by reference TRBV29-1 and TRBJ1-2, is SAVISQKPSRDICQRGTSLTIQCQVDSQVTMMFWYRQQPGQSLTLIATANQGSEATYESGFVIDKFPISRPNLTFSTLTVSNMSPEDSSIYLCSALDKFYGYTFGSGTRLTVV.

This clonotype was observed many times. The V and J genes are TRBV25-1 and TRBJ1-4, with TRBD1 as a possible D gene (5 bases). The CDR3 contains 15 residues. Trimming pared 2 bases from V and 10 bases from J, leaving 17 bases between. CDR1 is MGHDK, CDR2 SYGVNS, per germline. This CDR3 reads CASSEVRMGLGKLFF. The CDR3 bases are TGTGCCAGCAGTGAAGTGAGGATGGGGCTTGGAAAACTGTTTTTT.

In its sample, this clonotype was seen many times. The chain has TRBV7-2 and TRBJ2-3, with 10 bases identical to TRBD2. Looked up from germline, CDR1 is SGHTA and CDR2 is FQGNSA. After removal of 0 bases from V and 14 bases from J, the junction contained 17 bases not matched to a gene. The length of the CDR3 is 17 residues. In nucleotides, the CDR3 is TGTGCCAGCAGCTTAGCGGCGGGAATAGCGGGGGGAAGTGTAGGGTATTTT. As protein: CASSLAAGIAGGSVGYF.

This clonotype was counted ten times or more. The rearrangement uses TRBV25-1 and TRBJ1-3, with 11 positions matching TRBD1. The CDR3 has 20 amino acids. The V segment lost 2 bases and the J segment 2 bases; nucleotides outside the gene matches: 14. CDR1 MGHDK and CDR2 SYGVNS come from the germline V gene. The chain's CDR3 is CASSETGTGGIGRTGNTIYF. The CDR3 DNA reads as TGTGCCAGCAGTGAAACCGGGACAGGGGGTATAGGACGAACTGGAAACACCATATATTTT.

This clonotype was recorded at least ten times. This rearrangement joins TRBV20-1 to TRBJ1-2; 9 nucleotides agree with TRBD1. This CDR3 spans 13 amino acids. The V gene's germline CDR1 is DFQATT and CDR2 SNEGSKA (reference sequence). The V gene end was trimmed by 4 bases and the J gene end by 2 bases; junction bases not matched to a gene: 2. The CDR3: CSATGTGNYGYTF. Here the CDR3 DNA reads TGCAGTGCTACCGGGACAGGGAACTATGGCTACACCTTC.

The chain recombines TRBV2 with TRBJ2-7; 9 bases agree with TRBD1. CDR1 is SNHLY and CDR2 is FYNNEI in the germline V gene. With V trimmed by 5 bases and J by 1 base, 9 bases remained unmatched. This CDR3 is 16 amino acids long. CDR3 bases: TGTGCCAGCAGTTCCCCCTCGACAGGGGGGTCCTACGAGCAGTACTTC. It specifies CASSSPSTGGSYEQYF.

V gene TRBV29-1 combines with J gene TRBJ1-1, with a weak D call TRBD1 (5 bases). The germline V gene has CDR1 SQVTM and CDR2 ANQGSEA. V was clipped by 3 bases and J by 10 bases, with 12 bases between them. The CDR3 is 11 amino acids. In DNA, the CDR3 is TGCAGCGTTGACTGGGGGGAGGGAGCTTTCTTT. Protein: CSVDWGEGAFF.

This clonotype was found many times. The chain has TRBV20-1 and TRBJ1-5; D is perhaps TRBD1 (6 bases). V gave up 8 bases and J gave up 0 bases, with 14 bases separating them. CDR1 is DFQATT, CDR2 SNEGSKA, per germline (reference sequence). CDR3 length: 14 amino acids. CDR3 protein: CSTQDSFSNQPQHF. The CDR3 bases are TGCAGTACCCAGGACAGTTTTAGCAATCAGCCCCAGCATTTT.

Many counts were recorded for this clonotype. In DNA, the CDR3 is TGCAGCGTTGTTATCAGAGCGAACACCGGGGAGCTGTTTTTT. Translation: CSVVIRANTGELFF. The V and J genes are TRBV29-1 and TRBJ2-2; D uncertain. The V gene's germline CDR1 is SQVTM and CDR2 ANQGSEA. Trimming removed 4 bases from V and 0 bases from J, with 9 bases in between. The CDR3 extends over 14 amino acids.

This clonotype was observed many times. The chain couples TRBV4-1 to TRBJ2-1; 12 nucleotides agree with TRBD2. The J segment lost 7 bases and the V segment lost 0 bases, leaving 7 bases of the junction unmatched. The CDR3 runs 17 residues. Germline V CDR1 and CDR2: MGHRA, YSYEKL. CDR3 sequence: CASSQEASGGAGNEQFF. CDR3 nucleotides: TGCGCCAGCAGCCAAGAGGCTAGCGGGGGGGCCGGGAATGAGCAGTTCTTC.

This clonotype was seen many times. This chain uses TRBV28 with TRBJ2-1, with unresolved D. This CDR3 region has 13 residues. The germline CDR1 and CDR2 sequences are MDHEN and SYDVKM. Trimming removed 5 bases from V and 6 bases from J, with 11 bases in between. The CDR3 reads CASSRRLRNEQFF. The DNA for the CDR3 is TGTGCCAGCAGTCGCCGGCTTCGCAATGAGCAGTTCTTC.

This clonotype was seen a handful of times. This chain joins TRBV29-1 and TRBJ2-5, with D uncertain. In germline, CDR1 is SQVTM, CDR2 ANQGSEA. Trimming removed 4 bases at V and 6 bases at J, with 15 bases between. The CDR3 loop spans 13 amino acids. CDR3 protein: CSVARDDHQTQYF. CDR3 bases: TGCAGCGTTGCCCGCGACGACCACCAGACCCAGTACTTC.

This clonotype appeared many times. The chain has TRBV11-3 and TRBJ1-1; unclear D gene. Looked up from germline, CDR1 is SGHNT and CDR2 is YENEEA. The V gene lost 0 bases and the J gene lost 5 bases, with 10 bases spanning the gap. This CDR3 has 14 amino acids. The CDR3 DNA reads as TGTGCCAGCAGCTTAGACGGGTCGAGGACTGAAGCTTTCTTT. It encodes CASSLDGSRTEAFF.

The sample holds a few counts of this clonotype. This CDR3 is CASGPVGNTEAFF. The DNA of the CDR3 is TGTGCTAGCGGCCCAGTAGGGAACACTGAAGCTTTCTTT. The chain joins TRBV12-5 to TRBJ1-1; D ambiguous. Germline assignment: CDR1 LGHNT and CDR2 FRNRAP. The CDR3 sequence is 13 residues long. Trimming removed 9 bases from V and 1 base from J, with 12 bases in between.

This clonotype was counted ten times or more. V gene TRBV7-3 combines with J gene TRBJ2-1, with 8 bases identical to TRBD2. Per the germline V gene, CDR1 is SGHTA and CDR2 is FQGTGA. With V trimmed by 5 bases and J by 3 bases, 9 bases remained unmatched. The CDR3 is made up of 16 amino acids. For the CDR3, the DNA is TGTGCCAGCAGCCCTGGCCGGAGCGGGGGCTACAATGAGCAGTTCTTC. It yields the protein CASSPGRSGGYNEQFF.

This clonotype was picked up many times. The chain uses TRBV20-1 and TRBJ1-1; D ambiguous. Germline assignment: CDR1 DFQATT and CDR2 SNEGSKA (reference sequence). V was shortened by 0 bases and J by 6 bases, with 5 bases between the two germline ends. The CDR3 totals 11 residues. The CDR3 region has the DNA TGCAGTGCTAGAGATCCCCCTGAAGCTTTCTTT. Encoded protein: CSARDPPEAFF.

This chain uses TRBV12-3 or TRBV12-4 with TRBJ2-6; 8 bases are a match to TRBD1. There are 15 residues in the CDR3. V trimming: 5 bases; J trimming: 3 bases; junction bases outside the gene matches: 3. The CDR3 DNA reads as TGTGCCAGCAGTCGGACAGGGTTTGGGGCCAACGTCCTGACTTTC. Encoded protein: CASSRTGFGANVLTF.